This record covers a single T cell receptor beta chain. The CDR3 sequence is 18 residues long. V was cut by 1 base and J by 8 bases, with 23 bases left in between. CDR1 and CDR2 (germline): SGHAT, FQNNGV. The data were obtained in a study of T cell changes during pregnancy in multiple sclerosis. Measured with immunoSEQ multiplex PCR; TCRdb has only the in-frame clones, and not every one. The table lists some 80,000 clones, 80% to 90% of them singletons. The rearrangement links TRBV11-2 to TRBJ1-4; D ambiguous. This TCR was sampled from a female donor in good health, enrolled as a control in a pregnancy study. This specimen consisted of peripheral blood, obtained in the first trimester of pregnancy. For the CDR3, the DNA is TGTGCCAGCAGCTTAGCCCCTCAGTCCGCAGGTTTCCGGGAAAAACTGTTTTTT. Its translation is CASSLAPQSAGFREKLFF.